These 7 T cell receptor beta chains originate from one sample sequenced in a study of T cell repertoires in cytomegalovirus infection. Each CDR3 protein gets one entry after TCRdb re-called the reads with MiXCR. The sample shows about 400,000 distinct CDR3 sequences, over 15% of them seen only once. Sequences were obtained from PBMCs. These receptors came from a human donor in good health (CMV status not recorded). Some clones in this sample may be carry-over from other donors' samples.

The chain is built from TRBV6-1 and TRBJ2-1; 7 bases are shared with TRBD2. Trimming removed 2 bases from V and 8 bases from J; junction bases left unmatched: 3. The germline V gene encodes CDR1 MNHNS and CDR2 SASEGT. The CDR3 has 13 amino acids. CDR3 DNA sequence: TGTGCCAGCAGTGAACCAACTAGCGATGAGCAGTTCTTC. This encodes CASSEPTSDEQFF.

The chain couples TRBV7-3 to TRBJ1-5; D unclear. CDR3 length: 13 residues. V was cut by 4 bases and J by 7 bases, with 11 bases left in between. Germline V gives CDR1 SGHTA, CDR2 FQGTGA. CDR3 DNA: TGTGCCAGCAGCTCCTCGTCTTACCAGCCCCAGCATTTT. Its protein is CASSSSSYQPQHF.

This clonotype was counted between two and nine times. This sequence joins TRBV27 and TRBJ1-2, with a tentative D call TRBD1 (6 bases). Germline loops: CDR1 MNHEY, CDR2 SMNVEV (reference sequence). V lost 6 bases and J lost 7, with 12 bases in between. CDR3 length: 12 amino acids. CDR3 loop: CASSHGRGGYTF. The CDR3, as DNA: TGTGCCAGCAGCCATGGCAGGGGTGGCTACACCTTC.

A few counts support this clonotype. The genes are TRBV13 and TRBJ2-1; possibly TRBD1 or TRBD2 for D (6 bases each). Germline lookup yields CDR1 PRHDT and CDR2 FYEKMQ (reference sequence). This CDR3 region has 15 residues. Trimming stripped 5 bases from V and 9 bases from J, with 20 bases between. CDR3 DNA sequence: TGTGCCAGCAGCCTCCCGGGGGCCCCCAATTCTGAGCAGTTCTTC. Protein product: CASSLPGAPNSEQFF.

The V gene is TRBV5-4, the J gene TRBJ2-1; 8 bases agree with TRBD2. V shed 0 bases, J shed 6 bases, and the junction held 17 bases outside the gene matches. CDR3 size: 19 residues. The germline gives CDR1 SGHNT, CDR2 YYREEE (reference sequence). The DNA for the CDR3 is TGTGCCAGCAGCTTGGCCCCCCTATATAGCGGGGCAGGGGCCAATGAGCAGTTCTTC. Protein: CASSLAPLYSGAGANEQFF.

This clonotype has just a few counts. This chain joins TRBV5-4 and TRBJ1-1, with 8 bases aligning to TRBD1. This CDR3 contains 12 residues. V lost 4 bases and J lost 10; bases outside the gene matches: 6. The germline gives CDR1 SGHNT, CDR2 YYREEE (reference sequence). The CDR3 DNA reads as TGTGCCAGCAGCCTGGACAGGGAACGAGCTTTCTTT. Its protein is CASSLDRERAFF. The entire variable domain, with the rest obtained from reference TRBV5-4 and TRBJ1-1, is as follows: ETGVTQSPTHLIKTRGQQVTLRCSSQSGHNTVSWYQQALGQGPQFIFQYYREEENGRGNFPPRFSGLQFPNYSSELNVNALELDDSALYLCASSLDRERAFFGQGTRLTVV.

This clonotype was seen repeatedly, ten times or more. V usage is TRBV7-6 and J usage is TRBJ2-2; maybe TRBD2 (5 bases). Trimming cost V 2 bases and J 5 bases, with 12 bases left between them. The CDR3 is 15 amino acids. Looked up from germline, CDR1 is SGHVS and CDR2 is FNYEAQ. For the CDR3, the DNA is TGTGCCAGCAGCTTATCGGACTTTATAACCGGGGAGCTGTTTTTT. Translating it yields CASSLSDFITGELFF.